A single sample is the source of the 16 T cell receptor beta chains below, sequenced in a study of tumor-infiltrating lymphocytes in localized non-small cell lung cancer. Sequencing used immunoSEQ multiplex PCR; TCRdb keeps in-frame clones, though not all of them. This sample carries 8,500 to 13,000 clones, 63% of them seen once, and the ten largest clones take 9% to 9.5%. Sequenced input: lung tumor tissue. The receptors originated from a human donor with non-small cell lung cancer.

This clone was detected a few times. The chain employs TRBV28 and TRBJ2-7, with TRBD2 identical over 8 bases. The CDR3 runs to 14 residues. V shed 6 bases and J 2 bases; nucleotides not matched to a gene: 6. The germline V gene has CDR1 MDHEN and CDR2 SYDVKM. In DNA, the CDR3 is TGTGCCAGCAGGGGTAGCGGGACCACCTACGAGCAGTACTTC. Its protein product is CASRGSGTTYEQYF.

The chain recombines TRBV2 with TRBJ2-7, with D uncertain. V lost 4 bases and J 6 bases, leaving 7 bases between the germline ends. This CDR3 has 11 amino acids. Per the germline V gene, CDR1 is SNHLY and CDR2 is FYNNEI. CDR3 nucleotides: TGTGCCAGCAGTGCACAATCCGAGCAGTACTTC. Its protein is CASSAQSEQYF.

The CDR3 sequence is CASSQGPSYNEQFF. The CDR3 DNA reads TGCGCCAGCAGCCAAGGGCCCTCCTACAATGAGCAGTTCTTC. The chain has TRBV4-3 and TRBJ2-1, with unresolved D. This CDR3 spans 14 amino acids. Germline V lookup: CDR1 LGHNA, CDR2 YSLEER. The germline V and J ends were trimmed by 1 base and 0 bases, with 4 bases remaining between them.

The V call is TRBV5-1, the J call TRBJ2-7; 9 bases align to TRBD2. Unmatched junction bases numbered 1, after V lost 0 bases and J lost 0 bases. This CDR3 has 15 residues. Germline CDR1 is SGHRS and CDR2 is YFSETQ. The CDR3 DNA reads TGCGCCAGCAGCTTGGGCGGGGGGGCCTCCTACGAGCAGTACTTC. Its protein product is CASSLGGGASYEQYF. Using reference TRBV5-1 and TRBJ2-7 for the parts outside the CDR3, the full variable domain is KAGVTQTPRYLIKTRGQQVTLSCSPISGHRSVSWYQQTPGQGLQFLFEYFSETQRNKGNFPGRFSGRQFSNSRSEMNVSTLELGDSALYLCASSLGGGASYEQYFGPGTRLTVT.

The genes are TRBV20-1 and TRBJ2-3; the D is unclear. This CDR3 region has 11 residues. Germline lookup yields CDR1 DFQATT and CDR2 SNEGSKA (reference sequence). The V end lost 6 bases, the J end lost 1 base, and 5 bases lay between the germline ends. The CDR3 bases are TGCAGTGCCAGACGCACAGATACGCAGTATTTT. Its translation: CSARRTDTQYF.

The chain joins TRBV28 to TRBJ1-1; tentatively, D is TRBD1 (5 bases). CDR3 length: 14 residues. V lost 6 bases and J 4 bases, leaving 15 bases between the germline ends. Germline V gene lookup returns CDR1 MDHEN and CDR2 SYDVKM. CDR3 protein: CASRQMGGGTEAFF. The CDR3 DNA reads TGTGCCAGCAGACAAATGGGGGGAGGCACTGAAGCTTTCTTT.

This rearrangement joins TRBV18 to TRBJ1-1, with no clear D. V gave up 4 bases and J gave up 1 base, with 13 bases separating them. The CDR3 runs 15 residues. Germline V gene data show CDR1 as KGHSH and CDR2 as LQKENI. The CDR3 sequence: CASSLNGPPNTEAFF. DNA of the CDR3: TGTGCCAGCTCACTAAACGGACCCCCGAACACTGAAGCTTTCTTT.

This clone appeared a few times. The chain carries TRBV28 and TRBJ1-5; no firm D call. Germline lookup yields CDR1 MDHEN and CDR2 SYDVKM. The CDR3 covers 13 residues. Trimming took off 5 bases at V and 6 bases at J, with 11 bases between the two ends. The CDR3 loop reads CASSTTEIQPQHF. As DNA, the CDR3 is TGTGCCAGCAGTACCACAGAGATTCAGCCCCAGCATTTT. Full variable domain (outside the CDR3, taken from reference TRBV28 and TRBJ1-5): DVKVTQSSRYLVKRTGEKVFLECVQDMDHENMFWYRQDPGLGLRLIYFSYDVKMKEKGDIPEGYSVSREKKERFSLILESASTNQTSMYLCASSTTEIQPQHFGDGTRLSIL.

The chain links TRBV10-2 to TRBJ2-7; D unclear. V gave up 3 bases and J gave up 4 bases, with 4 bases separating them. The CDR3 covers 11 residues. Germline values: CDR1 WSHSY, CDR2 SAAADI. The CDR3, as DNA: TGCGCCAGCAGTGACGGGTACGAGCAGTACTTC. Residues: CASSDGYEQYF.

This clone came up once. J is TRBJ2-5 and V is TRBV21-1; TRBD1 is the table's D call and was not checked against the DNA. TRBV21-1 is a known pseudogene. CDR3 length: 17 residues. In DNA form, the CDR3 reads TGTGCCAGCAGCAAAATTGGAAGGACAGGGGGTAAAGAGACCCAGTACTTC. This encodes CASSKIGRTGGKETQYF.

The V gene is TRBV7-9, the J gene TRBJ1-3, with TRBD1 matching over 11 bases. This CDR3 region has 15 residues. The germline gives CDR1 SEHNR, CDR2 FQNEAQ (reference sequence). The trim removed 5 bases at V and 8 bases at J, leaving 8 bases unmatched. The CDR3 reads CASSRGQGARDTIYF. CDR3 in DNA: TGTGCCAGCAGCCGTGGACAGGGGGCTCGGGACACCATATATTTT.

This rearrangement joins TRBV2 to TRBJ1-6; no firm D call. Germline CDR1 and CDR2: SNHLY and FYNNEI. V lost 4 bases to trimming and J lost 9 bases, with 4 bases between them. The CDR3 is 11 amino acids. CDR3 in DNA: TGTGCCAGCAGTGGTAGTTCACCCCTCCACTTT. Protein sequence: CASSGSSPLHF.

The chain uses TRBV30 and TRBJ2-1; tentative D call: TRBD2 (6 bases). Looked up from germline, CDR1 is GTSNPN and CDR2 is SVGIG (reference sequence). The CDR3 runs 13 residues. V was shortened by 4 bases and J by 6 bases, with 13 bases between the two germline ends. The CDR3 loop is CAWNPGVGNEQFF. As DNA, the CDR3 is TGTGCCTGGAATCCGGGAGTCGGCAATGAGCAGTTCTTC.

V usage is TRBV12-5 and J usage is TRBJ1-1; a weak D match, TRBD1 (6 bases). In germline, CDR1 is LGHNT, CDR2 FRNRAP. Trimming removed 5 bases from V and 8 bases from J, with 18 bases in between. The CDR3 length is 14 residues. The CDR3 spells CASGPPRGSGEAFF. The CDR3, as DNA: TGTGCTAGTGGTCCCCCCAGGGGAAGCGGGGAAGCTTTCTTT.

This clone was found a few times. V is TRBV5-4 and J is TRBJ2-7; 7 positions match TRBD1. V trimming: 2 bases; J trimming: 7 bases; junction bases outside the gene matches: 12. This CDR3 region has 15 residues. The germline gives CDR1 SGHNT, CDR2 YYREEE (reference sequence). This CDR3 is CASSLGIGGVGEQYF. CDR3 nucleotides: TGTGCCAGCAGCTTAGGGATAGGGGGCGTAGGGGAGCAGTACTTC.

CDR3 bases: TGTGCCAGCAGCTTGGAGTTAGTGAGGGGTGGTGAAGCTTTCTTT. Amino acids: CASSLELVRGGEAFF. The chain carries TRBV5-4 and TRBJ1-1; TRBD1 is a possible D gene (5 bases). This CDR3 has 15 residues. Germline V gene sequence: CDR1 SGHNT, CDR2 YYREEE (reference sequence). Trimming took 0 bases from V and 7 from J, leaving 16 bases between them.